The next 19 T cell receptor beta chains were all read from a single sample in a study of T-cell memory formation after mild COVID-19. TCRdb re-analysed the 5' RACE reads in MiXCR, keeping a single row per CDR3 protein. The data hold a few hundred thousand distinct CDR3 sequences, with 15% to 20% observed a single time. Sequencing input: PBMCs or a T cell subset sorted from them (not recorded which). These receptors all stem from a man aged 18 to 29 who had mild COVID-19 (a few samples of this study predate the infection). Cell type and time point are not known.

CDR3 residues: CASRRISGGGSGELFF. For the CDR3, the DNA is TGTGCCAGCCGGCGAATTAGCGGGGGCGGGTCCGGGGAGCTGTTTTTT. The chain uses TRBV28 and TRBJ2-2, with 9 bases matching TRBD2. This CDR3 region has 16 residues. Germline CDR1 MDHEN, CDR2 SYDVKM. The trim removed 8 bases at V and 6 bases at J, leaving 13 bases unmatched.

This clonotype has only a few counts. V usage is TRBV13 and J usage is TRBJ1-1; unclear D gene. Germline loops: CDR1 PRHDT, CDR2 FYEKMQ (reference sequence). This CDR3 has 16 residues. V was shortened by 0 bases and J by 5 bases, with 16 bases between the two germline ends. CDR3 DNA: TGTGCCAGCAGCTTAGGCCTTTGGACCGGGGAGACTGAAGCTTTCTTT. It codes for CASSLGLWTGETEAFF.

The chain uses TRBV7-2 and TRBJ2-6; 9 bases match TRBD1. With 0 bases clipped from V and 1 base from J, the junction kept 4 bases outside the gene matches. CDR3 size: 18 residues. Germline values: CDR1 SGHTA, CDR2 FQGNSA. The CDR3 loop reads CASSLAPGQGSGANVLTF. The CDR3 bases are TGTGCCAGCAGCTTAGCGCCCGGACAGGGGTCTGGGGCCAACGTCCTGACTTTC.

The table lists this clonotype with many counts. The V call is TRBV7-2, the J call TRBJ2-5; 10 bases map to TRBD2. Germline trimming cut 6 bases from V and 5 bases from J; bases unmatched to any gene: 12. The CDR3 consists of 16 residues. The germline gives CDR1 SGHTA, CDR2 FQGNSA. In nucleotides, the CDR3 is TGTGCCAGCAGTGCAATTCGACTAGCGGGCCGGGAGACCCAGTACTTC. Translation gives CASSAIRLAGRETQYF.

The CDR3 nucleotides are TGTGCCAGCAGTTTCCGGGACTCTATATTTATGTATGGCTACACCTTC. Its protein is CASSFRDSIFMYGYTF. This chain connects TRBV6-5 to TRBJ1-2; D perhaps matches TRBD1 (5 bases). The CDR3 is made up of 16 amino acids. The germline V gene encodes CDR1 MNHEY and CDR2 SVGAGI. Trimming removed 4 bases from V and 5 bases from J, with 20 bases in between.

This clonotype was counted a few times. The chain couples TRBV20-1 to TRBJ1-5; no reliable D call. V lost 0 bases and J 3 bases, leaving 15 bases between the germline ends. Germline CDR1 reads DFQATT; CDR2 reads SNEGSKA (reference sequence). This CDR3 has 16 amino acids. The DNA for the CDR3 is TGCAGTGCTAGAGATCGGGGTGAGTTGGTCAATCAGCCCCAGCATTTT. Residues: CSARDRGELVNQPQHF.

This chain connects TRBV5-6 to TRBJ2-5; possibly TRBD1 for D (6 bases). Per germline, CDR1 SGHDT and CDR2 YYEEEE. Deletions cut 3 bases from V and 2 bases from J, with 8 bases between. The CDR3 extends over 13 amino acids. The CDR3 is CASSWDTQETQYF. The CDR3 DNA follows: TGTGCCAGCAGCTGGGACACTCAAGAGACCCAGTACTTC.

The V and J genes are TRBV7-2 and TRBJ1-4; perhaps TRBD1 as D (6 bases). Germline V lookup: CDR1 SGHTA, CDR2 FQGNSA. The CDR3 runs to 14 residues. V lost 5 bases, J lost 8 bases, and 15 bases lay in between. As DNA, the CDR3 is TGTGCCAGCAGCGTCACAGGGTTAGGCGAAAAACTGTTTTTT. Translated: CASSVTGLGEKLFF.

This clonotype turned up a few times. This CDR3 reads CASSVATGGSTGELFF. In nucleotides, the CDR3 is TGTGCCAGCAGCGTAGCCACAGGGGGGAGCACCGGGGAGCTGTTTTTT. This chain joins TRBV9 and TRBJ2-2, with 8 nucleotides matching TRBD1. V gave up 0 bases and J gave up 4 bases; unmatched junction bases: 5. CDR1 is SGDLS and CDR2 is YYNGEE in the germline V gene. The CDR3 extends over 16 amino acids.

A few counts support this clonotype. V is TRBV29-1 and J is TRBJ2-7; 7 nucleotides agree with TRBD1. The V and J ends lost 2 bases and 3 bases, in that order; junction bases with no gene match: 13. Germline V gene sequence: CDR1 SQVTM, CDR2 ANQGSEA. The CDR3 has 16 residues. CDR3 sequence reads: CSVERGRRAARYEQYV. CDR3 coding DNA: TGCAGCGTTGAAAGGGGGCGACGCGCCGCCCGCTACGAGCAGTACGTC.

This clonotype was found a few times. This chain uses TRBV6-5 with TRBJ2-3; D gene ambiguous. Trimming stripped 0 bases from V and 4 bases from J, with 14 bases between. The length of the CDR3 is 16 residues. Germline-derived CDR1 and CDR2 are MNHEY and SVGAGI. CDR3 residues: CASSYSRRPSADTQYF. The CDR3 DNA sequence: TGTGCCAGCAGTTACTCGCGGCGGCCCTCCGCAGATACGCAGTATTTT.

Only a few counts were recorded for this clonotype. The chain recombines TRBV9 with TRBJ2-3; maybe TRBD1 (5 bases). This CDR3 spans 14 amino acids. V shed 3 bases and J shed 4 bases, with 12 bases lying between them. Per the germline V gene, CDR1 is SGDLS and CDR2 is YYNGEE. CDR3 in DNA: TGTGCCAGCAGCGAGGGGCAGTACGCAGATACGCAGTATTTT. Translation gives CASSEGQYADTQYF.

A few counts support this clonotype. Here the CDR3 DNA reads TGTGCCAGCAGTGATTTAAACGGAGCTACCAAAAACATTCAGTACTTC. This encodes CASSDLNGATKNIQYF. The rearrangement uses TRBV25-1 and TRBJ2-4; unclear D gene. Trimming took 3 bases from V and 2 from J, leaving 14 bases between them. From germline, CDR1 is MGHDK and CDR2 SYGVNS. CDR3 length: 16 amino acids. The full variable domain, with the rest looked up from reference TRBV25-1 and TRBJ2-4, is EADIYQTPRYLVIGTGKKITLECSQTMGHDKMYWYQQDPGMELHLIHYSYGVNSTEKGDLSSESTVSRIRTEHFPLTLESARPSHTSQYLCASSDLNGATKNIQYFGAGTRLSVL.

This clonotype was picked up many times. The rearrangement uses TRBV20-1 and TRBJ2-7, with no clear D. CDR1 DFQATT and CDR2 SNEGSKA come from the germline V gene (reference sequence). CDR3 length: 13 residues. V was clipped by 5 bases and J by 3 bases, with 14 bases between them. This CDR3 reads CSALGSTVYEQYF. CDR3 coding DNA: TGCAGTGCTCTGGGCTCTACGGTCTACGAGCAGTACTTC.

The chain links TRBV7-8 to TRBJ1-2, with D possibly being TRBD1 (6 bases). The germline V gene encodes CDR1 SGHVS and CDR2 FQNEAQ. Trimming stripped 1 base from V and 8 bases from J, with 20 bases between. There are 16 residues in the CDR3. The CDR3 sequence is CASSLEVGQGRRGYTF. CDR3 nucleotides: TGTGCCAGCAGCTTAGAGGTTGGGCAGGGGAGGAGAGGCTACACCTTC.

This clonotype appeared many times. CDR3 sequence: CASSPPGTGHIQYF. CDR3 nucleotides: TGTGCCAGCAGCCCACCGGGGACAGGTCATATTCAGTACTTC. The chain links TRBV7-2 to TRBJ2-4, with 8 bases lining up with TRBD1. Germline assignment: CDR1 SGHTA and CDR2 FQGNSA. This CDR3 has 14 amino acids. J was trimmed by 10 bases and V by 5 bases; bases with no gene match: 10.

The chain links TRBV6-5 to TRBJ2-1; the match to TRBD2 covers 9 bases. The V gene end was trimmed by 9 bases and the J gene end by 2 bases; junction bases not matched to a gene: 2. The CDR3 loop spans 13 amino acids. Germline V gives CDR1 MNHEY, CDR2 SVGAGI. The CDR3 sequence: CASAGGPYNEQFF. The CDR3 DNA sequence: TGTGCCAGTGCGGGGGGGCCCTACAATGAGCAGTTCTTC.

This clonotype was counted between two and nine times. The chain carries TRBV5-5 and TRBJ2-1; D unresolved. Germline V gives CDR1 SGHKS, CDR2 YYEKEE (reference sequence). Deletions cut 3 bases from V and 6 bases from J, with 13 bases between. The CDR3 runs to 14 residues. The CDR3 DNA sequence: TGTGCCAGCAGCTCGAAGACCGCCTTCAATGAGCAGTTCTTC. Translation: CASSSKTAFNEQFF.

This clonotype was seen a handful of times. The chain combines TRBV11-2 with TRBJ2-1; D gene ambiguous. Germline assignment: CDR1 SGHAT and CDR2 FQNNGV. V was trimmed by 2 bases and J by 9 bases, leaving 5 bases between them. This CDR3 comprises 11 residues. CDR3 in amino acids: CASSLYPEQFF. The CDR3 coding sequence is TGTGCCAGCAGCTTATACCCTGAGCAGTTCTTC.